Following are 21 T cell receptor beta chains from one sample sequenced in a study of sequential checkpoint blockade in melanoma. Treatment reported: randomized to nivolumab then ipilimumab (arm A) or the reverse (arm B). Generated by immunoSEQ multiplex PCR, the TCRdb table keeps only in-frame clones and is missing some. The sample lists approximately 18,000 clones, roughly two thirds occurring once. This specimen was CD8+ T cells sorted from blood (inferred from file names), taken from a patient given nivolumab and ipilimumab in sequence. Every receptor here comes from a human donor with melanoma.

The rearrangement uses TRBV9 and TRBJ1-2, with D possibly being TRBD1 (6 bases). The V end was cut by 2 bases, the J end by 4 bases, with 15 bases between. The germline V gene encodes CDR1 SGDLS and CDR2 YYNGEE. The CDR3 sequence is 15 residues long. CDR3 in amino acids: CASSVDRSRVYGYTF. The DNA of the CDR3 is TGTGCCAGCAGCGTCGACAGGTCGAGGGTCTATGGCTACACCTTC.

The rearrangement links TRBV27 to TRBJ2-7, with no clear D. Trimming cost V 2 bases and J 0 bases, with 8 bases left between them. Germline lookup yields CDR1 MNHEY and CDR2 SMNVEV (reference sequence). The CDR3 is 14 residues long. CDR3 sequence reads: CASSLHLDSYEQYF. CDR3 DNA sequence: TGTGCCAGCAGTTTACATCTAGACTCCTACGAGCAGTACTTC.

The CDR3 nucleotides are TGCGCCAGCAGTCCCAAGACAGTTTACCAAGAGACCCAGTACTTC. Translating it yields CASSPKTVYQETQYF. The chain is built from TRBV10-2 and TRBJ2-5; D is perhaps TRBD1 (5 bases). The germline V gene encodes CDR1 WSHSY and CDR2 SAAADI. This CDR3 contains 15 residues. V lost 5 bases, J lost 0 bases, and 13 bases lay in between.

The chain employs TRBV27 and TRBJ1-2; D is uncertain. Trimming left V 6 bases short and J 7 bases short, with 15 bases between. This CDR3 is built from 13 residues. The germline V gene encodes CDR1 MNHEY and CDR2 SMNVEV (reference sequence). DNA for the CDR3: TGTGCCAGCAGCCCGAGGAGGGCGGGTGGCTACACCTTC. Protein sequence: CASSPRRAGGYTF.

About this clone: Other DNA sequences in this specimen translate into the identical CDR3. The chain is built from TRBV9 and TRBJ2-5, with 9 bases matching TRBD2. Germline V gene lookup returns CDR1 SGDLS and CDR2 YYNGEE. The junction had 3 bases not matched to a gene; V was cut back by 2 bases and J by 1 base. CDR3 length equals 15 residues. Here the CDR3 DNA reads TGTGCCAGCAGCGTGAGCGGGAGGTCCCAAGAGACCCAGTACTTC. This encodes CASSVSGRSQETQYF.

The genes are TRBV10-3 and TRBJ1-4; 8 nucleotides match TRBD1. Germline loops: CDR1 ENHRY, CDR2 SYGVKD. The CDR3 spans 17 residues. The trim removed 0 bases at V and 6 bases at J, leaving 9 bases unmatched. The CDR3: CAISESVDREGYEKLFF. CDR3 DNA: TGTGCCATCAGTGAGTCCGTGGACAGGGAGGGATATGAAAAACTGTTTTTT.

This chain links TRBV11-2 with TRBJ1-1; possibly TRBD1 for D (5 bases). CDR3 length equals 13 residues. Trimming left V 5 bases short and J 5 bases short, with 12 bases between. CDR1 and CDR2 from the germline V gene are SGHAT and FQNNGV. The CDR3 nucleotides read TGTGCCAGCAGCATATCCAGGGTTACTGAAGCTTTCTTT. Residues: CASSISRVTEAFF.

V is TRBV5-1 and J is TRBJ1-1; a weak D match, TRBD1 (6 bases). The CDR3 contains 12 residues. CDR1 is SGHRS and CDR2 is YFSETQ in the germline V gene. The ends were cut back, 3 bases at V and 3 bases at J, with 6 bases in the middle. The DNA for the CDR3 is TGCGCCAGCAGCTCAGGGGACACTGAAGCTTTCTTT. Its translation: CASSSGDTEAFF.

The rearrangement links TRBV28 to TRBJ2-7; a weak D match, TRBD1 (5 bases). CDR3 length: 13 residues. Germline V gene lookup returns CDR1 MDHEN and CDR2 SYDVKM. V was cut by 3 bases and J by 5 bases, with 11 bases left in between. This chain's CDR3 is CASSFQGIHEQYF. CDR3 nucleotide sequence: TGTGCCAGCAGTTTTCAGGGAATACACGAGCAGTACTTC.

The chain couples TRBV5-1 to TRBJ1-6, with 7 bases matching TRBD1. With V trimmed by 4 bases and J by 5 bases, 6 bases remained unmatched. CDR1 and CDR2 from the germline V gene are SGHRS and YFSETQ. This CDR3 is built from 15 residues. The CDR3 DNA is TGCGCCAGCAGCCTAGGCGACAGGGATAATTCACCCCTCCACTTT. Translation: CASSLGDRDNSPLHF.

The chain recombines TRBV5-4 with TRBJ1-1, with 11 bases matching TRBD1. V shed 4 bases and J 5 bases; nucleotides not matched to a gene: 7. In germline, CDR1 is SGHNT, CDR2 YYREEE (reference sequence). The CDR3 is 15 amino acids. This chain's CDR3 is CASSPDRGLRTEAFF. CDR3 DNA: TGTGCCAGCAGCCCGGACAGGGGGCTTAGGACTGAAGCTTTCTTT.

The rearrangement uses TRBV6-1 and TRBJ2-7; 9 bases are shared with TRBD2. The CDR3 spans 14 residues. In germline, CDR1 is MNHNS, CDR2 SASEGT. Losses at the gene ends were 4 bases for V and 6 bases for J; bases not matched to a gene: 7. CDR3 amino acids: CASSGRTSASEQYF. The CDR3 DNA follows: TGTGCCAGCAGTGGCCGGACTAGCGCGAGCGAGCAGTACTTC.

This clone occurred a few times. The genes are TRBV2 and TRBJ2-7; 16 bases fit TRBD2. The CDR3 runs to 15 residues. Per germline, CDR1 SNHLY and CDR2 FYNNEI. V was pared by 6 bases and J by 5 bases, with 4 bases of the junction left unmatched. The CDR3 loop is CASRGTSGRADEQYF. Here the CDR3 DNA reads TGTGCCAGCAGAGGGACTAGCGGGAGGGCCGACGAGCAGTACTTC.

The gene calls are TRBV29-1 and TRBJ1-2, with 7 bases identical to TRBD1. There are 13 residues in the CDR3. V lost 2 bases and J lost 3; bases outside the gene matches: 3. Germline V lookup: CDR1 SQVTM, CDR2 ANQGSEA. The CDR3 sequence: CSVERQGDYGYTF. The DNA for the CDR3 is TGCAGCGTTGAACGACAGGGAGACTATGGCTACACCTTC. The variable domain in full, with the rest retrieved from reference TRBV29-1 and TRBJ1-2, is SAVISQKPSRDICQRGTSLTIQCQVDSQVTMMFWYRQQPGQSLTLIATANQGSEATYESGFVIDKFPISRPNLTFSTLTVSNMSPEDSSIYLCSVERQGDYGYTFGSGTRLTVV.

This chain connects TRBV28 to TRBJ2-7; D not resolved. Trimming left V 4 bases short and J 3 bases short, with 4 bases between. CDR1 is MDHEN and CDR2 is SYDVKM in the germline V gene. The length of the CDR3 is 11 residues. The CDR3 spells CASSSDYEQYF. The CDR3, as DNA: TGTGCCAGCAGTTCAGACTACGAGCAGTACTTC.

The rearrangement links TRBV5-4 to TRBJ1-2, with 7 positions matching TRBD1. Germline V gene sequence: CDR1 SGHNT, CDR2 YYREEE (reference sequence). V dropped 4 bases and J dropped 4; count of bases not matched to a gene: 7. This CDR3 comprises 14 residues. The CDR3 protein is CASSDPTGPYGYTF. The CDR3 coding sequence is TGTGCCAGCAGCGATCCGACAGGGCCCTATGGCTACACCTTC.

This clone ranks as medium-sized (0.01 to 0.1%). This chain uses TRBV9 with TRBJ1-2; D not certain. From germline, CDR1 is SGDLS and CDR2 YYNGEE. V was shortened by 0 bases and J by 7 bases, with 13 bases between the two germline ends. The CDR3 sequence is 14 residues long. The CDR3 reads CASSVAIGSRGYTF. The CDR3 region has the DNA TGTGCCAGCAGCGTAGCTATCGGGAGTCGTGGCTACACCTTC.

This clone was seen only a few times. The rearrangement joins TRBV19 to TRBJ2-7, with a possible D match to TRBD2 (6 bases). In germline, CDR1 is LNHDA, CDR2 SQIVND (reference sequence). The CDR3 has 13 amino acids. V lost 6 bases to trimming and J lost 5 bases, with 14 bases between them. DNA for the CDR3: TGTGCCAGTAGCGGTCTAGCGCTCGACGAGCAGTACTTC. Its protein product is CASSGLALDEQYF.

In the case of this clone: A much more abundant neighbour one base away suggests this may be a read error. The rearrangement joins TRBV4-2 to TRBJ2-7; TRBD2 matches at 7 bases. After removal of 4 bases from V and 5 bases from J, the junction contained 8 bases not matched to a gene. Germline V gives CDR1 LGHNA, CDR2 YNFKEQ. The CDR3 runs 14 residues. In DNA, the CDR3 is TGTGCCAGCAGCCCCGGACTAGTACCGGACGAGCAGTACTTC. This translates into CASSPGLVPDEQYF.

This clone is classed as medium-sized. This chain links TRBV2 with TRBJ1-2; 8 bases are a match to TRBD1. CDR1 SNHLY and CDR2 FYNNEI come from the germline V gene. With 8 bases clipped from V and 6 bases from J, the junction kept 5 bases outside the gene matches. The length of the CDR3 is 12 residues. DNA for the CDR3: TGTGCCAGCGGCGAACAGGGGGATGGCTACACCTTC. Protein sequence: CASGEQGDGYTF.

V usage is TRBV12-5 and J usage is TRBJ2-7; D gene ambiguous. Germline V CDR1 and CDR2: LGHNT, FRNRAP. V lost 5 bases and J 0 bases, leaving 8 bases between the germline ends. The CDR3 length is 13 residues. The CDR3 region has the DNA TGTGCTAGTGGTCCCAAGAGCTCCTACGAGCAGTACTTC. Its protein is CASGPKSSYEQYF. Using reference TRBV12-5 and TRBJ2-7 for the parts outside the CDR3, the full variable domain is DARVTQTPRHKVTEMGQEVTMRCQPILGHNTVFWYRQTMMQGLELLAYFRNRAPLDDSGMPKDRFSAEMPDATLATLKIQPSEPRDSAVYFCASGPKSSYEQYFGPGTRLTVT.